Described below is a single T cell receptor beta chain sequence and its context. Its antigen is still unknown. Clones were read by immunoSEQ multiplex PCR, and TCRdb kept only the in-frame ones, dropping some. The sample has 45,000 to 60,000 clones; 55% to 75% are singletons. These data are taken from a study of vaccination effects on CD4 cells after COVID-19. Study in general: Antigen-specific CD4+ T cells expanded by the ViraFEST assay with viral peptide pools were then sequenced.

Subsequent to 10 days of culture, CD4+ T cells were isolated. Two doses of either BNT162b2 or mRNA-1273 were given to each participant. The CDR3 runs to 18 residues. The germline V gene encodes CDR1 MDHEN and CDR2 SYDVKM. The source is a human donor who received a COVID-19 vaccine. The V gene is TRBV28, the J gene TRBJ1-5; 10 positions match TRBD1. Source: CD4+ T cells from PBMCs cultured without peptide, taken after COVID-19 vaccination. CDR3 in amino acids: CATQGSGQGTHSNQPQHF. The CDR3 DNA sequence: TGTGCTACTCAGGGTTCGGGACAGGGGACGCATAGCAATCAGCCCCAGCATTTT.